This TCR beta chain was recorded in a study of blood T cell repertoires in COVID-19. CDR1 SGHTA and CDR2 FQGTGA come from the germline V gene. This CDR3 region has 15 residues. V dropped 2 bases and J dropped 4 bases, with 14 bases sitting between them. Per the original methods: By means of reference gene primer amplification, nucleated cell counts were estimated. Libraries were prepared by immunoSEQ multiplex PCR; TCRdb keeps only in-frame clonotypes and omits some of them. That table furnishes V, J and clone size, whereas the DNA furnished D and trimming. The sample has some 330,000 clones, under 95% seen once.

The chain has TRBV7-3 and TRBJ2-5; perhaps TRBD1 as D (6 bases). The specimen sequenced was PBMCs or T cells enriched from blood (not recorded which). This TCR was recovered from a woman in her thirties who had recovered from COVID-19. As DNA, the CDR3 is TGTGCCAGCAGCTTAGGGGGACAAAAACCAGAGACCCAGTACTTC. This translates into CASSLGGQKPETQYF.